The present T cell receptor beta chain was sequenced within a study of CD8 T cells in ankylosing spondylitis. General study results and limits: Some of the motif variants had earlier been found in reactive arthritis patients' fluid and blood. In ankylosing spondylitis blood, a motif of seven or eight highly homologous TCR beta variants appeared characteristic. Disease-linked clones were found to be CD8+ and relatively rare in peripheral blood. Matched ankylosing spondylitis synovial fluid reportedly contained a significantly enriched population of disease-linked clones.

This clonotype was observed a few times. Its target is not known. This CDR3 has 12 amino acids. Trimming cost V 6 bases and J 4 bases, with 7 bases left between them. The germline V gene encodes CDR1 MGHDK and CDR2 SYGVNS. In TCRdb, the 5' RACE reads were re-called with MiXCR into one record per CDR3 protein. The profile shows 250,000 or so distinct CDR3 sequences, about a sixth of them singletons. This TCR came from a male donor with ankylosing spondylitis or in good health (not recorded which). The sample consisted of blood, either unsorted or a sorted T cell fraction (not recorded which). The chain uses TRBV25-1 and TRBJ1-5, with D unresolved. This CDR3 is CASSDENQPQHF. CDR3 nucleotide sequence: TGTGCCAGCAGCGACGAGAATCAGCCCCAGCATTTT.